The entry below gives a single TCR beta chain sequence along with its context. Trimming cost V 6 bases and J 7 bases; bases outside gene matches: 8. The CDR3 contains 13 residues. Unique molecular identifiers were linked by the library to individual cDNA molecules. MiXCR was run by TCRdb on the RACE reads, yielding one entry per CDR3 protein. The sample lists approximately 60,000 distinct CDR3 sequences; about 9.6% were seen once. Time point of the sample: patch test 1, 2 weeks after DPC sensitization. The treatment denotes: therapeutic diphenylcyclopropenone sensitization with weekly scalp DPC. The sample belongs to a study of human T cells and chemical hapten exposure. For the study at large: Cases of alopecia areata, totalis or universalis occurred in a predominantly female patient group.

The chain carries TRBV12-3 or TRBV12-4 and TRBJ2-7; 8 bases are shared with TRBD2. The sequence came from a woman between 40 and 55 years old with alopecia areata. Some clones in this sample may be carry-over from other donors' samples. The source was whole blood, collected in connection with sensitization to the hapten diphenylcyclopropenone (DPC). CDR3 sequence (DNA): TGTGCCAGCAGCCCGGGGGGGGGCACAGAGCAGTACTTC. It codes for CASSPGGGTEQYF.